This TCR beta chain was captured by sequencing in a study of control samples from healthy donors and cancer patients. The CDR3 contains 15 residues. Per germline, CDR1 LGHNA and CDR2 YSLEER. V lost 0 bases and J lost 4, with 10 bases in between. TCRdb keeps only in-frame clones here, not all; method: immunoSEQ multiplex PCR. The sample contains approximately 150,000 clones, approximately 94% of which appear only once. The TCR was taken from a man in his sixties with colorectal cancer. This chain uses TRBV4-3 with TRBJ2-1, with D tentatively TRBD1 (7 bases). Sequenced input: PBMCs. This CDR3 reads CASSQDRGTYNEQFF. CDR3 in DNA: TGCGCCAGCAGCCAAGACAGGGGGACTTACAATGAGCAGTTCTTC.